The 19 T cell receptor beta chains listed next were all sequenced from one sample in a study of technical replicates of blood from a few donors. The method was immunoSEQ multiplex PCR; TCRdb's version includes in-frame clones alone and lacks a portion of them. The sample yields under 95,000 clones, about 93% seen once. Sequenced: T cells isolated from PBMCs. These receptors came from a human donor in good health.

J is TRBJ2-3 and V is TRBV28; 10 nucleotides align to TRBD1. V lost 7 bases to trimming and J lost 5 bases; unmatched junction nucleotides: 12. Germline CDR1 is MDHEN and CDR2 is SYDVKM. This CDR3 is 16 amino acids long. The CDR3 DNA sequence: TGTGCCAGCAAATCCCCCGGGACAGGGGAAGAAGATACGCAGTATTTT. It is translated as CASKSPGTGEEDTQYF.

The sample holds one count of this clone. The chain combines TRBV6-1 with TRBJ1-5, with TRBD1 as a possible D gene (6 bases). V was clipped by 2 bases and J by 5 bases, with 10 bases between them. Looked up from germline, CDR1 is MNHNS and CDR2 is SASEGT. This CDR3 region has 14 residues. In DNA, the CDR3 is TGTGCCAGCAGTGAACGCGGGGGGCATCAGCCCCAGCATTTT. As protein: CASSERGGHQPQHF.

This sequence joins TRBV15 and TRBJ2-7, with D possibly matching TRBD1 (6 bases). Germline CDR1 LNHNV, CDR2 YYDKDF (reference sequence). Trimming pared 5 bases from V and 5 bases from J, leaving 16 bases between. The CDR3 has 14 residues. Here the CDR3 DNA reads TGTGCCACCAGCGACGGACAGACCTTCGACGAGCAGTACTTC. Amino acid sequence: CATSDGQTFDEQYF.

The V and J genes are TRBV7-6 and TRBJ1-5; D uncertain. Trimming stripped 2 bases from V and 3 bases from J, with 8 bases between. Germline V gene lookup returns CDR1 SGHVS and CDR2 FNYEAQ. This CDR3 contains 14 residues. CDR3 DNA sequence: TGTGCCAGCAGCTTACTCGTTAACAATCAGCCCCAGCATTTT. This codes for CASSLLVNNQPQHF.

The CDR3 sequence: CASSNRGITDTQYF. The CDR3 DNA reads TGTGCCAGCTCTAATAGGGGGATCACAGATACGCAGTATTTT. The chain employs TRBV6-1 and TRBJ2-3; tentative D call: TRBD1 (6 bases). This CDR3 has 14 amino acids. V lost 8 bases to trimming and J lost 2 bases, with 14 bases between them. Germline V CDR1 and CDR2: MNHNS, SASEGT.

The chain carries TRBV28 and TRBJ2-1; D is possibly TRBD2 (6 bases). Deletions cut 6 bases from V and 9 bases from J, with 15 bases between. Per germline, CDR1 MDHEN and CDR2 SYDVKM. The CDR3 consists of 13 residues. CDR3 region: CASRGLAMSEQFF. CDR3 coding DNA: TGTGCCAGCAGGGGACTCGCAATGAGTGAGCAGTTCTTC.

The rearrangement uses TRBV5-1 and TRBJ2-4; 12 bases agree with TRBD2. Unmatched junction bases numbered 3, after V lost 5 bases and J lost 3 bases. In germline, CDR1 is SGHRS, CDR2 YFSETQ. This CDR3 spans 15 amino acids. CDR3 nucleotides: TGCGCCAGCAGAGAGGGACTAGCGGGCAAAAACATTCAGTACTTC. It codes for CASREGLAGKNIQYF.

V is TRBV5-6 and J is TRBJ2-7, with TRBD1 matching 10 bases. The germline gives CDR1 SGHDT, CDR2 YYEEEE. The CDR3 spans 13 residues. J gave up 5 bases and V 2 bases, and 1 base lay outside the gene matches. CDR3 in amino acids: CASSFGTGDEQYF. The DNA of the CDR3 is TGTGCCAGCAGCTTTGGGACAGGGGACGAGCAGTACTTC.

The chain is built from TRBV27 and TRBJ1-2; 8 positions match TRBD1. The V gene's germline CDR1 is MNHEY and CDR2 SMNVEV (reference sequence). After removal of 2 bases from V and 4 bases from J, the junction contained 3 bases not matched to a gene. There are 14 residues in the CDR3. For the CDR3, the DNA is TGTGCCAGCAGTTTAGGGACAGGATCCTATGGCTACACCTTC. Its translation is CASSLGTGSYGYTF.

This chain links TRBV6-5 with TRBJ1-5; a possible D gene is TRBD1 (5 bases). The CDR3 is made up of 13 amino acids. Trimming removed 2 bases at V and 5 bases at J, with 7 bases between. Germline V gene sequence: CDR1 MNHEY, CDR2 SVGAGI. CDR3 loop: CASSYGADQPQHF. CDR3 nucleotide sequence: TGTGCCAGCAGTTACGGGGCAGATCAGCCCCAGCATTTT.

This sequence joins TRBV13 and TRBJ1-1; D may be TRBD1 (5 bases). Trimming removed 1 base from V and 4 bases from J, with 19 bases in between. CDR3 length equals 17 residues. Germline V lookup: CDR1 PRHDT, CDR2 FYEKMQ (reference sequence). The CDR3 region has the DNA TGTGCCAGCAGCTTAGAATCGCGGGGGTTTTATGGCACTGAAGCTTTCTTT. Translated, it gives CASSLESRGFYGTEAFF. The full variable domain, its missing parts supplied by reference TRBV13 and TRBJ1-1, is AAGVIQSPRHLIKEKRETATLKCYPIPRHDTVYWYQQGPGQDPQFLISFYEKMQSDKGSIPDRFSAQQFSDYHSELNMSSLELGDSALYFCASSLESRGFYGTEAFFGQGTRLTVV.

The chain carries TRBV2 and TRBJ1-2, with D possibly TRBD1 on 6 matching bases. The CDR3 loop spans 15 amino acids. Germline V gives CDR1 SNHLY, CDR2 FYNNEI. V lost 4 bases to trimming and J lost 4 bases, with 16 bases between them. The DNA of the CDR3 is TGTGCCAGCAGTGTTATTCAGGGGCTGGCCTATGGCTACACCTTC. This encodes CASSVIQGLAYGYTF.

The V gene is TRBV4-1, the J gene TRBJ1-1; 9 nucleotides line up with TRBD1. The germline V gene encodes CDR1 MGHRA and CDR2 YSYEKL. V gave up 4 bases and J gave up 3 bases; unmatched junction bases: 9. The CDR3 length is 16 residues. The CDR3 protein is CASSRQGGPIYTEAFF. CDR3 DNA sequence: TGCGCCAGCAGCCGACAGGGGGGCCCCATTTACACTGAAGCTTTCTTT.

V and J are TRBV29-1 and TRBJ2-5; 9 nucleotides agree with TRBD2. This CDR3 comprises 13 residues. Germline CDR1 is SQVTM and CDR2 is ANQGSEA. The J segment lost 5 bases and the V segment lost 6 bases, leaving 7 bases of the junction unmatched. The CDR3 protein is CSVGTSFEETQYF. The CDR3 DNA reads as TGCAGCGTGGGGACTAGCTTTGAGGAGACCCAGTACTTC.

In its sample, this clone was seen once. In DNA form, the CDR3 reads TGTGCCACCAGGGAGGCAGGGGGCAGCTACGAGCAGTACTTC. Translating gives CATREAGGSYEQYF. V usage is TRBV15 and J usage is TRBJ2-7, with TRBD1 matching 8 bases. V dropped 6 bases and J dropped 3; count of bases not matched to a gene: 7. The germline CDR1 and CDR2 sequences are LNHNV and YYDKDF (reference sequence). The CDR3 sequence is 14 residues long.

V gene TRBV19 combines with J gene TRBJ1-3; 10 positions match TRBD1. Germline CDR1 and CDR2: LNHDA and SQIVND (reference sequence). The CDR3 sequence is 18 residues long. J gave up 2 bases and V 3 bases, and 10 bases lay outside the gene matches. CDR3 in DNA: TGTGCCAGTAGTATTTACCCCGGACAGGGGGTTACTGGAAACACCATATATTTT. Translation: CASSIYPGQGVTGNTIYF. The full variable domain, completed using reference TRBV19 and TRBJ1-3, is DGGITQSPKYLFRKEGQNVTLSCEQNLNHDAMYWYRQDPGQGLRLIYYSQIVNDFQKGDIAEGYSVSREKKESFPLTVTSAQKNPTAFYLCASSIYPGQGVTGNTIYFGEGSWLTVV.

J is TRBJ2-3 and V is TRBV2; TRBD2 is a possible D gene (5 bases). Germline CDR1 and CDR2: SNHLY and FYNNEI. Between the trimmed V and J ends, which lost 4 bases and 11 bases, there was a span of 10 bases. The CDR3 totals 11 residues. CDR3 coding DNA: TGTGCCAGCAGTGGGGAGACTTGGCAGTATTTT. It encodes CASSGETWQYF. Combining the CDR3 with reference TRBV2 and TRBJ2-3 gives the whole variable domain EPEVTQTPSHQVTQMGQEVILRCVPISNHLYFYWYRQILGQKVEFLVSFYNNEISEKSEIFDDQFSVERPDGSNFTLKIRSTKLEDSAMYFCASSGETWQYFGPGTRLTVL.

The gene calls are TRBV5-1 and TRBJ1-6, with D possibly being TRBD1 (5 bases). Trimming shortened V by 4 bases and J by 12 bases, and 14 bases separated the two germline ends. CDR3 length: 13 amino acids. CDR1 and CDR2 (germline): SGHRS, YFSETQ. The DNA of the CDR3 is TGCGCCAGCAGCACCAGGGCTCAGGAACCCCTCCACTTT. Amino acid sequence: CASSTRAQEPLHF.

The CDR3 sequence is CASRRLTGPEQYF. CDR3 DNA: TGTGCCAGCAGGAGACTGACAGGGCCCGAGCAGTACTTC. The chain recombines TRBV6-1 with TRBJ2-7; 7 nucleotides align to TRBD1. V shed 6 bases, J shed 6 bases, and the junction held 8 bases outside the gene matches. The CDR3 runs 13 residues. Germline CDR1 is MNHNS and CDR2 is SASEGT.